The 5 T cell receptor beta chains reported below all come from one sample, sequenced in a study of blood T cell repertoires in COVID-19. Sequencing was performed with immunoSEQ multiplex PCR; in TCRdb, only in-frame clones are kept and a portion is missing. The sample contains 350,000 to 450,000 clones, 75% to 90% of which appear only once. Sample: PBMCs or T cells enriched from blood (not recorded which). The receptors were gathered from a man aged 30-40 years who had recovered from COVID-19.

The CDR3 region has the DNA TGTGCCAGCAGGAGGGGGGGGTCCCTAAACAATGAGCAGTTCTTC. Its protein product is CASRRGGSLNNEQFF. The chain combines TRBV25-1 with TRBJ2-1, with D possibly matching TRBD2 (7 bases). Germline CDR1 MGHDK, CDR2 SYGVNS. This CDR3 is 15 amino acids long. The V end was cut by 6 bases, the J end by 5 bases, with 17 bases between.

This chain joins TRBV28 and TRBJ2-1, with 10 bases fitting TRBD2. The ends lost 5 bases at V and 7 bases at J; junction bases unmatched: 8. Germline loops: CDR1 MDHEN, CDR2 SYDVKM. This CDR3 region has 15 residues. CDR3 nucleotide sequence: TGTGCCAGCAGTCTAGCGGGAGCGGGATCTAATGAGCAGTTCTTC. This sequence encodes CASSLAGAGSNEQFF.

The chain couples TRBV3-1 (or the pseudogene TRBV3-2) to TRBJ1-2; no firm D call. CDR1 is LGHDT and CDR2 is YNNKEL in the germline V gene (reference sequence). Deletions cut 4 bases from V and 4 bases from J, with 10 bases between. The CDR3 totals 13 residues. CDR3 DNA sequence: TGTGCCAGCAGCCCCCCAAACGGCTATGGCTACACCTTC. This encodes CASSPPNGYGYTF.

The rearrangement links TRBV6-1 to TRBJ1-1; no firm D call. Trimming took 2 bases from V and 6 from J, leaving 10 bases between them. The CDR3 has 13 amino acids. Germline V lookup: CDR1 MNHNS, CDR2 SASEGT. The CDR3 region is CASSELELSEAFF. CDR3 in DNA: TGTGCCAGCAGTGAACTAGAACTCTCTGAAGCTTTCTTT.

V usage is TRBV11-2 and J usage is TRBJ2-1, with D tentatively TRBD1 (6 bases). The V end was cut by 8 bases, the J end by 9 bases, with 20 bases between. Germline-derived CDR1 and CDR2 are SGHAT and FQNNGV. CDR3 length: 14 residues. In DNA form, the CDR3 reads TGTGCCAGCGGGCCCATACAGGGACGCGGTGAGCAGTTCTTC. This gives the protein CASGPIQGRGEQFF.